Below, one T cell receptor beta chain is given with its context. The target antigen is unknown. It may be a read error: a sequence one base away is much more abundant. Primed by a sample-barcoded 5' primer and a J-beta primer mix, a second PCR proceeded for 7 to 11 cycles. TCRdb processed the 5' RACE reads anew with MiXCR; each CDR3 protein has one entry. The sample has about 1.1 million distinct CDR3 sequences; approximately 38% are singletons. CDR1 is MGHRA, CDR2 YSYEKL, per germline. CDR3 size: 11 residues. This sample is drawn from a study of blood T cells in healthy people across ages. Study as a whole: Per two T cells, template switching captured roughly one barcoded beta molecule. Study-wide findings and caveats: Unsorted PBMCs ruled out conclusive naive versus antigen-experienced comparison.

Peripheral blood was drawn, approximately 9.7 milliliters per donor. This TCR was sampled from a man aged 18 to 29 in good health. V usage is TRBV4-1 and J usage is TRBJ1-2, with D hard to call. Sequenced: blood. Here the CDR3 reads CASTSGYDYTF. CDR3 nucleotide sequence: TGCGCCAGCACCTCAGGTTATGACTACACCTTC.